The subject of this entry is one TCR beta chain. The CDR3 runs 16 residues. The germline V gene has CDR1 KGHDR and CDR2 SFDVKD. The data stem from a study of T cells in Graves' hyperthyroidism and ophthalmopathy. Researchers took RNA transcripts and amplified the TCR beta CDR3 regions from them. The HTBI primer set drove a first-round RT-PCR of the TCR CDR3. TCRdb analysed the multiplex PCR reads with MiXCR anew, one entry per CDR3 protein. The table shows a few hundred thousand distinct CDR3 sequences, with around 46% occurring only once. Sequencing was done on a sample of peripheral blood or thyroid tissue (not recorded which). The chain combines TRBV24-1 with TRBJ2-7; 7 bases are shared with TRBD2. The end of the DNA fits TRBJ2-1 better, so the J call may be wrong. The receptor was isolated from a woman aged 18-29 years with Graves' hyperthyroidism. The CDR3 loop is CATSDSEREGVNEQFF. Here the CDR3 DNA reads TGTGCCACCAGTGATTCTGAGCGGGAAGGGGTAAATGAGCAGTTCTTC.